The rows below give T cell receptor beta chains drawn from one sample of a study of T cells after yellow fever vaccination. MiXCR, run by TCRdb on the 5' RACE reads, gives a single entry per CDR3 protein. The table lists approximately 120,000 distinct CDR3 sequences, more than 6% of them singletons, with 2.5% in the top ten. This sample comprised CD4+ T cells sorted from PBMCs, obtained more than 8 days after the first yellow fever vaccination. The receptors originated from a young man who received the YFV17D yellow fever vaccine. The CDR3 runs from the conserved cysteine through the conserved F or W. Fields, in order: J gene, CDR3 length, V gene, D gene, clone size, CDR3 protein, CDR3 DNA. A D gene is named only where the DNA matches it firmly. Clone size is not always given. Where it is, it says once, few, many or a class for expanded clones.

TRBJ2-3 14 TRBV10-3 NA many CAISRGAEADTQYF TGTGCCATCAGCCGGGGGGCCGAGGCGGATACGCAGTATTTT
TRBJ1-2 14 TRBV6-1 TRBD1 many CASSRDRMGYGYTF TGTGCCAGCAGCCGGGACAGGATGGGCTATGGCTACACCTTC
TRBJ1-5 17 TRBV9 NA many CASSVADILRGESLQHF TGTGCCAGCAGCGTAGCGGACATCCTAAGGGGGGAAAGTCTCCAGCATTTT
TRBJ1-1 14 TRBV7-2 NA few CASRLGLENTEAFF TGTGCCAGCAGGTTAGGACTGGAGAACACTGAAGCTTTCTTT
TRBJ1-1 14 TRBV5-1 NA many CASSLEVGAAEAFF TGCGCCAGCAGCTTGGAGGTTGGGGCAGCTGAAGCTTTCTTT
TRBJ1-4 16 TRBV4-1 NA many CASSQFRSATNEKLFF TGCGCCAGCAGCCAATTTAGGAGTGCAACTAATGAAAAACTGTTTTTT
TRBJ1-5 15 TRBV28 NA many CASSTPGRMNQPQHF TGTGCCAGCAGTACCCCGGGACGCATGAATCAGCCCCAGCATTTT
TRBJ2-1 15 TRBV28 NA many CASSTGTPFYYEQFF TGTGCCAGCAGTACCGGGACACCCTTTTACTACGAGCAGTTCTTC
TRBJ2-6 18 TRBV20-1 TRBD1 many CSARDRWQGARGANVLTF TGCAGTGCTAGAGATCGTTGGCAGGGGGCGAGAGGGGCCAACGTCCTGACTTTC
TRBJ1-2 13 TRBV3-1 NA many CASSQGRIGGYTF TGTGCCAGCAGCCAGGGGAGAATCGGTGGCTACACCTTC
TRBJ1-4 15 TRBV5-1 TRBD1 many CASSFMGTGSEKLFF TGCGCCAGCAGCTTCATGGGGACAGGGTCTGAAAAACTGTTTTTT
TRBJ2-3 15 TRBV28 NA NA CASSLAGSRTDTQYF TGTGCCAGCAGTTTGGCTGGTTCCCGCACAGATACGCAGTATTTT
TRBJ2-2 14 TRBV20-1 NA many CSARVRVASGELFF TGCAGTGCTAGAGTACGGGTCGCATCCGGGGAGCTGTTTTTT
TRBJ1-3 13 TRBV27 NA many CASSLLAGNTIYF TGTGCCAGCAGTTTATTGGCTGGAAACACCATATATTTT
TRBJ1-5 15 TRBV6-1 NA many CASSDLGYSNQPQHF TGTGCCAGCAGTGACTTGGGTTATAGCAATCAGCCCCAGCATTTT
TRBJ2-2 16 TRBV3-1 NA few CASSPGLEALSGELFF TGTGCCAGCAGCCCGGGACTCGAGGCTCTTTCCGGGGAGCTGTTTTTT
TRBJ2-1 16 TRBV7-6 NA many CASSYPYAGANNEQFF TGTGCCAGCAGCTACCCCTACGCGGGGGCCAACAATGAGCAGTTCTTC
TRBJ2-1 11 TRBV28 NA many CASRLYNEQFF TGTGCCAGCAGGCTGTACAATGAGCAGTTCTTC
TRBJ2-5 15 TRBV4-1 NA few CASSLSTGQQETQYF TGCGCCAGCAGCCTCTCGACAGGCCAACAAGAGACCCAGTACTTC
TRBJ2-5 15 TRBV7-8 TRBD2 NA CASSRPTSGVETQYF TGTGCCAGCAGCCGCCCGACTAGCGGGGTGGAGACCCAGTACTTC
TRBJ1-3 15 TRBV5-1 NA many CASSLQGNSGNTIYF TGCGCCAGCAGCTTGCAGGGGAACTCTGGAAACACCATATATTTT
TRBJ2-5 16 TRBV25-1 NA many CASRTLQTGGRETQYF TGTGCCAGCAGGACCCTACAGACCGGGGGCCGAGAGACCCAGTACTTC
TRBJ1-5 15 TRBV11-2 NA many CASSLAGRVNQPQHF TGTGCCAGCAGCCTAGCGGGCAGGGTCAATCAGCCCCAGCATTTT
TRBJ2-5 13 TRBV12-3/TRBV12-4 TRBD1 many CASIRTGQETQYF TGTGCCAGCATCAGGACAGGCCAAGAGACCCAGTACTTC
TRBJ2-1 15 TRBV20-1 TRBD2 NA CSLTSGGSSYNEQFF TGCAGTCTTACTAGCGGGGGGAGCTCCTACAATGAGCAGTTCTTC
TRBJ2-5 12 TRBV20-1 NA many CSVDWGGETQYF TGCAGTGTAGACTGGGGTGGAGAGACCCAGTACTTC
TRBJ1-4 14 TRBV6-1 NA many CASSSRDFNEKLFF TGTGCCAGCAGCTCCAGGGATTTCAATGAAAAACTGTTTTTT
TRBJ2-3 13 TRBV20-1 NA many CSARVSGTDTQYF TGCAGTGCTAGGGTCTCAGGGACAGATACGCAGTATTTT
TRBJ2-5 13 TRBV6-5 NA few CASSQAPGRTQYF TGTGCCAGCAGTCAGGCCCCCGGGCGAACCCAGTACTTC
TRBJ1-1 12 TRBV7-2 NA many CASSFLNTEAFF TGTGCCAGCAGCTTCCTGAACACTGAAGCTTTCTTT
TRBJ1-1 16 TRBV19 NA NA CASSLTYAQGYTEAFF TGTGCCAGTAGCCTAACGTACGCACAGGGTTACACTGAAGCTTTCTTT
TRBJ2-5 17 TRBV5-1 TRBD2 many CASSVYSSGGYQETQYF TGCGCCAGCAGCGTCTACTCTAGCGGGGGGTACCAAGAGACCCAGTACTTC
TRBJ2-3 13 TRBV12-3/TRBV12-4 NA many CASRYNPIDTQYF TGTGCCAGCAGATATAACCCTATAGATACGCAGTATTTT
TRBJ2-4 16 TRBV7-8 TRBD1 many CASSLTHGQGENIQYF TGTGCCAGCAGCTTAACTCATGGACAGGGGGAAAACATTCAGTACTTC
TRBJ1-2 14 TRBV12-3/TRBV12-4 TRBD1 few CASSRDSANYGYTF TGTGCCAGCAGCAGGGACAGCGCTAACTATGGCTACACCTTC
TRBJ2-7 15 TRBV5-5 NA many CASSLGRVVSYEQYF TGTGCCAGCAGCTTAGGCAGGGTTGTTTCCTACGAGCAGTACTTC
TRBJ1-5 14 TRBV6-5 NA many CASSYFGADQPQHF TGTGCCAGCAGTTACTTCGGGGCTGATCAGCCCCAGCATTTT